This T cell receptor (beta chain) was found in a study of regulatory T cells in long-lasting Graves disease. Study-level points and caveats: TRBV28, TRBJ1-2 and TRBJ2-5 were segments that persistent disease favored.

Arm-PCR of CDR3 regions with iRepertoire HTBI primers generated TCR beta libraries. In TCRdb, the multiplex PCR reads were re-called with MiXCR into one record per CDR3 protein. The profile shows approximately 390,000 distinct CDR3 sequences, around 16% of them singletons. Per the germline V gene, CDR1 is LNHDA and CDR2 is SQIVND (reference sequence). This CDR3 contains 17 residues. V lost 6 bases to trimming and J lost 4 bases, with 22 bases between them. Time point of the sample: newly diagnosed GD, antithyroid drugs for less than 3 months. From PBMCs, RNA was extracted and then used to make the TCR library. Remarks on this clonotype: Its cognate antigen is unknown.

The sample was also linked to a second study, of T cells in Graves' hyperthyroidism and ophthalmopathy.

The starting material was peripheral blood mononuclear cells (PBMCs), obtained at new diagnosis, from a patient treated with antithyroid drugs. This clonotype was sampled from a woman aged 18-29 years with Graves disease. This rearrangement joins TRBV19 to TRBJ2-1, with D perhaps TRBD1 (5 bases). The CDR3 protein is CASSRTRFAEFYNEQFF. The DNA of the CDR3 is TGTGCCAGTAGCCGGACAAGGTTTGCGGAATTTTACAATGAGCAGTTCTTC.